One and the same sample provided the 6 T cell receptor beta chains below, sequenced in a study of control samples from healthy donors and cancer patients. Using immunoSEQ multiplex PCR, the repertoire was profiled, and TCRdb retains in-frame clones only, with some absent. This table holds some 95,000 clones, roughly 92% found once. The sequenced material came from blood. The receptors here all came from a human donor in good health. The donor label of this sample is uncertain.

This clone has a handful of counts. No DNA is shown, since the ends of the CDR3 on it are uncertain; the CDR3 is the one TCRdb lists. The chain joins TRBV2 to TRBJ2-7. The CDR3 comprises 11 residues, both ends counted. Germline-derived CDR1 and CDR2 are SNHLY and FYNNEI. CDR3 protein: CASSVGWGAHF.

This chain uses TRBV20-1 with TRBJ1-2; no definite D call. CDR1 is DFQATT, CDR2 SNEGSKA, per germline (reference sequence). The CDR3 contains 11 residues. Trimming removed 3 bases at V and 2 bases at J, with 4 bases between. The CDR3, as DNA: TGCAGTGCTAGGGCGAACTATGGCTACACCTTC. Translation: CSARANYGYTF.

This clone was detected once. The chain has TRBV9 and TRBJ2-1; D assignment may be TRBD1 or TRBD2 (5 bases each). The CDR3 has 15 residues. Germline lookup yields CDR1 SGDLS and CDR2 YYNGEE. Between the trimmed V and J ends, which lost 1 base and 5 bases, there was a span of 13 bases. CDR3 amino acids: CASSVSGTTNNEQFF. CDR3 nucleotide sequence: TGTGCCAGCAGCGTATCGGGGACCACTAACAATGAGCAGTTCTTC.

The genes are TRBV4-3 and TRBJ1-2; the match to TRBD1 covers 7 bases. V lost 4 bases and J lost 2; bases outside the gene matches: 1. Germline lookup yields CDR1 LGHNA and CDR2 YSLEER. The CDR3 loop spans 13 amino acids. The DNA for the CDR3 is TGCGCCAGCAGCCTGACAGGGAACTATGGCTACACCTTC. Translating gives CASSLTGNYGYTF.

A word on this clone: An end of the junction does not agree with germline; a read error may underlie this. The CDR3 bases are TGTGCTAGCAGCTTAGAAGGTGCAGGGAGGTACAATGAGCAGTTCTTC. Protein: CASSLEGAGRYNEQFF. The chain links TRBV7-7 to TRBJ2-1; D perhaps matches TRBD2 (6 bases). Germline V CDR1 and CDR2: SSHAT, FNYEAQ (reference sequence). This CDR3 is built from 16 residues.

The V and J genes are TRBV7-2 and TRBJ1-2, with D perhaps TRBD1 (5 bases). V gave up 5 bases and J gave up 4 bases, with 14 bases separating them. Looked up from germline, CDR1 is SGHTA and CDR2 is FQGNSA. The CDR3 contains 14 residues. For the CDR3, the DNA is TGTGCCAGCAGCCCCTCTTTAGGGGCCTATGGCTACACCTTC. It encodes CASSPSLGAYGYTF.